This is a list of T cell receptor beta chains from one sample in a study of shared clonotypes between healthy human individuals. Only in-frame clones appear in the TCRdb table, and some are missing; sequencing was by immunoSEQ multiplex PCR. The top ten clones hold approximately 1.3% of a sample with roughly 1,100,000 clones, under 80% of them seen once. The sequenced sample consisted of memory CD4+ T cells sorted from blood. The receptors originated from a man aged 18 to 29 in good health. Each CDR3 is given with its conserved first and last residue. D genes are given only for firm matches. Not every row has a clone size; where given, it reads once, few, many or a size class.

v_call: TRBV5-6; clone_size: few; cdr3_length: 16; j_call: TRBJ1-1; d_call: .; cdr3_aa: CASSLVAGVMNTEAFF; cdr3_nt: TGTGCCAGCAGCTTGGTAGCGGGGGTAATGAACACTGAAGCTTTCTTT
v_call: TRBV7-9; clone_size: .; cdr3_length: 14; j_call: TRBJ1-4; d_call: .; cdr3_aa: CASSWMGRDEKLFF; cdr3_nt: TGTGCCAGCAGCTGGATGGGCCGCGATGAAAAACTGTTTTTT
v_call: TRBV6-5; clone_size: .; cdr3_length: 13; j_call: TRBJ2-3; d_call: TRBD2; cdr3_aa: CASSYFSGSPQYF; cdr3_nt: TGTGCCAGCAGTTACTTTAGCGGGAGCCCGCAGTATTTT
v_call: TRBV7-2; clone_size: .; cdr3_length: 15; j_call: TRBJ2-7; d_call: .; cdr3_aa: CASSLAGGSSYEQYF; cdr3_nt: TGTGCCAGCAGCTTAGCGGGGGGTAGCTCCTACGAGCAGTACTTC
v_call: TRBV5-1; clone_size: .; cdr3_length: 16; j_call: TRBJ1-4; d_call: TRBD1; cdr3_aa: CASSLGQGPDGEKLFF; cdr3_nt: TGCGCCAGCAGCCTGGGACAGGGGCCGGATGGTGAAAAACTGTTTTTT
v_call: TRBV9; clone_size: .; cdr3_length: 13; j_call: TRBJ1-5; d_call: .; cdr3_aa: CASSATGDQPQHF; cdr3_nt: TGTGCCAGCAGCGCGACAGGCGATCAGCCCCAGCATTTT
v_call: TRBV18; clone_size: few; cdr3_length: 16; j_call: TRBJ2-1; d_call: TRBD2; cdr3_aa: CASSPTSGGAGNEQFF; cdr3_nt: TGTGCCAGCTCACCTACTAGCGGGGGGGCTGGGAATGAGCAGTTCTTC
v_call: TRBV30; clone_size: .; cdr3_length: 15; j_call: TRBJ1-1; d_call: TRBD1; cdr3_aa: CAWSADQGADTEAFF; cdr3_nt: TGTGCCTGGAGTGCTGATCAGGGGGCCGACACTGAAGCTTTCTTT
v_call: TRBV27; clone_size: .; cdr3_length: 15; j_call: TRBJ1-1; d_call: .; cdr3_aa: CASSPTQGRGTEAFF; cdr3_nt: TGTGCCAGCAGTCCCACCCAGGGGCGGGGGACTGAAGCTTTCTTT
v_call: TRBV6-6; clone_size: few; cdr3_length: 14; j_call: TRBJ1-6; d_call: TRBD1; cdr3_aa: CASSGGQGESLLHF; cdr3_nt: TGTGCCAGCAGTGGGGGACAGGGGGAGTCTCTCCTCCACTTT
v_call: TRBV6-5; clone_size: .; cdr3_length: 15; j_call: TRBJ1-1; d_call: .; cdr3_aa: CASSYLKTQGSEAFF; cdr3_nt: TGTGCCAGCAGTTACCTCAAGACTCAGGGATCTGAAGCTTTCTTT
v_call: TRBV4-1; clone_size: .; cdr3_length: 16; j_call: TRBJ2-2; d_call: .; cdr3_aa: CASSQDGRPNTGELFF; cdr3_nt: TGCGCCAGCAGCCAAGACGGCAGACCAAACACCGGGGAGCTGTTTTTT
v_call: TRBV4-1; clone_size: .; cdr3_length: 15; j_call: TRBJ1-1; d_call: .; cdr3_aa: CASSQVTGGNTEAFF; cdr3_nt: TGCGCCAGCAGCCAAGTCACAGGAGGGAACACTGAAGCTTTCTTT
v_call: TRBV5-1; clone_size: few; cdr3_length: 13; j_call: TRBJ2-5; d_call: .; cdr3_aa: CASSLGTAMAQYF; cdr3_nt: TGCGCCAGCAGCCTGGGGACTGCCATGGCCCAGTACTTC
v_call: TRBV6-1; clone_size: .; cdr3_length: 15; j_call: TRBJ2-4; d_call: .; cdr3_aa: CASRAKEGAKNIQYF; cdr3_nt: TGTGCCAGCAGGGCAAAAGAGGGGGCCAAAAACATTCAGTACTTC
v_call: TRBV30; clone_size: .; cdr3_length: 13; j_call: TRBJ2-7; d_call: .; cdr3_aa: CTWSPDKGAEQYF; cdr3_nt: TGTACCTGGAGTCCAGACAAGGGCGCCGAGCAGTACTTC
v_call: TRBV7-9; clone_size: .; cdr3_length: 13; j_call: TRBJ2-2; d_call: .; cdr3_aa: CASSLLVTGELFF; cdr3_nt: TGTGCCAGCAGCTTACTGGTCACCGGGGAGCTGTTTTTT
v_call: TRBV7-2; clone_size: .; cdr3_length: 13; j_call: TRBJ2-5; d_call: TRBD2; cdr3_aa: CASSLGLAETQYF; cdr3_nt: TGTGCCAGCAGCCTTGGACTAGCGGAGACCCAGTACTTC
v_call: TRBV9; clone_size: .; cdr3_length: 17; j_call: TRBJ2-1; d_call: TRBD2; cdr3_aa: CASSAGLAGRGSNEQFF; cdr3_nt: TGTGCCAGCAGCGCAGGACTAGCGGGTCGGGGGAGCAATGAGCAGTTCTTC
v_call: TRBV4-1; clone_size: .; cdr3_length: 18; j_call: TRBJ2-1; d_call: TRBD2; cdr3_aa: CASSQDRTPGLAGGLKFF; cdr3_nt: TGCGCCAGCAGCCAAGATCGGACTCCGGGACTAGCGGGGGGGCTGAAGTTCTTC
v_call: TRBV9; clone_size: .; cdr3_length: 17; j_call: TRBJ2-5; d_call: TRBD2; cdr3_aa: CASSGGLAGGPWETQYF; cdr3_nt: TGTGCCAGCAGCGGAGGACTAGCGGGGGGGCCGTGGGAGACCCAGTACTTC
v_call: TRBV19; clone_size: few; cdr3_length: 15; j_call: TRBJ1-5; d_call: .; cdr3_aa: CASSFIVSSNQPQHF; cdr3_nt: TGTGCCAGTAGCTTCATTGTGAGTAGCAATCAGCCCCAGCATTTT
v_call: TRBV9; clone_size: .; cdr3_length: 17; j_call: TRBJ2-5; d_call: .; cdr3_aa: CASSVDGGGTARETQYF; cdr3_nt: TGTGCCAGCAGCGTAGATGGGGGTGGGACCGCCCGGGAGACCCAGTACTTC
v_call: TRBV25-1; clone_size: .; cdr3_length: 16; j_call: TRBJ2-7; d_call: TRBD2; cdr3_aa: CASRTLAARPLYEQYF; cdr3_nt: TGTGCCAGCAGAACCCTAGCGGCGAGGCCCCTCTACGAGCAGTACTTC
v_call: TRBV5-1; clone_size: .; cdr3_length: 14; j_call: TRBJ1-2; d_call: .; cdr3_aa: CASSLGARRYGYTF; cdr3_nt: TGCGCCAGCAGCTTGGGAGCCAGGCGGTATGGCTACACCTTC
v_call: TRBV7-2; clone_size: .; cdr3_length: 14; j_call: TRBJ1-1; d_call: TRBD1; cdr3_aa: CASSSQGGYTEAFF; cdr3_nt: TGTGCCAGCAGTTCCCAGGGGGGATACACTGAAGCTTTCTTT
v_call: TRBV7-8; clone_size: once; cdr3_length: 15; j_call: TRBJ1-2; d_call: .; cdr3_aa: CASSPAAGLNYGYTF; cdr3_nt: TGTGCCAGCAGCCCCGCGGCAGGGCTAAACTATGGCTACACCTTC
v_call: TRBV5-1; clone_size: .; cdr3_length: 14; j_call: TRBJ1-2; d_call: .; cdr3_aa: CASSLEGPNYGYTF; cdr3_nt: TGCGCCAGCAGCTTGGAAGGGCCCAACTATGGCTACACCTTC
v_call: TRBV28; clone_size: .; cdr3_length: 14; j_call: TRBJ1-6; d_call: .; cdr3_aa: CASSLGSYNSPLHF; cdr3_nt: TGTGCCAGCAGTTTGGGAAGTTATAATTCACCCCTCCACTTT
v_call: TRBV29-1; clone_size: few; cdr3_length: 13; j_call: TRBJ1-1; d_call: .; cdr3_aa: CSVEGILPYRAFF; cdr3_nt: TGCAGCGTTGAAGGCATATTGCCCTATCGAGCTTTCTTT
v_call: TRBV6-5; clone_size: .; cdr3_length: 15; j_call: TRBJ1-2; d_call: TRBD1; cdr3_aa: CASSYRGTAYYGYTF; cdr3_nt: TGTGCCAGCAGTTACCGGGGGACAGCTTACTATGGCTACACCTTC
v_call: TRBV6-1; clone_size: .; cdr3_length: 17; j_call: TRBJ1-6; d_call: .; cdr3_aa: CASSETPTRAYNSPLHF; cdr3_nt: TGTGCCAGCAGTGAAACACCGACGAGAGCCTATAATTCACCCCTCCACTTT
v_call: TRBV27; clone_size: few; cdr3_length: 14; j_call: TRBJ2-3; d_call: .; cdr3_aa: CASSGGQHTDTQYF; cdr3_nt: TGTGCCAGCAGCGGGGGACAGCACACAGATACGCAGTATTTT
v_call: TRBV5-1; clone_size: .; cdr3_length: 15; j_call: TRBJ2-3; d_call: TRBD2; cdr3_aa: CASSLDSGVTDTQYF; cdr3_nt: TGCGCCAGCAGCTTGGATAGCGGGGTCACAGATACGCAGTATTTT
v_call: TRBV15; clone_size: .; cdr3_length: 14; j_call: TRBJ1-2; d_call: .; cdr3_aa: CATSAMGGFYGYTF; cdr3_nt: TGTGCCACCAGCGCCATGGGAGGGTTCTATGGCTACACCTTC
v_call: TRBV7-8; clone_size: few; cdr3_length: 13; j_call: TRBJ2-7; d_call: .; cdr3_aa: CASSPQSGYEQYF; cdr3_nt: TGTGCCAGCAGCCCCCAGTCCGGGTACGAGCAGTACTTC
v_call: TRBV28; clone_size: .; cdr3_length: 12; j_call: TRBJ1-4; d_call: .; cdr3_aa: CASSTLKEKLFF; cdr3_nt: TGTGCCAGCAGTACCCTGAAAGAAAAACTGTTTTTT
v_call: TRBV2; clone_size: .; cdr3_length: 14; j_call: TRBJ2-2; d_call: .; cdr3_aa: CASSLLSYTGELLF; cdr3_nt: TGTGCCAGCAGTCTATTATCATACACCGGGGAGCTGCTTTTT
v_call: TRBV9; clone_size: .; cdr3_length: 17; j_call: TRBJ2-1; d_call: .; cdr3_aa: CASSVAGGGSSYNEQFF; cdr3_nt: TGTGCCAGCAGCGTAGCTGGTGGGGGGAGCTCCTACAATGAGCAGTTCTTC
v_call: TRBV7-2; clone_size: .; cdr3_length: 14; j_call: TRBJ2-7; d_call: .; cdr3_aa: CASRPGTVTYEQYF; cdr3_nt: TGTGCCAGCAGACCCGGGACGGTCACCTACGAGCAGTACTTC
v_call: TRBV6-6; clone_size: once; cdr3_length: 12; j_call: TRBJ1-2; d_call: .; cdr3_aa: CASSYSEVGYTF; cdr3_nt: TGTGCCAGCAGTTACTCGGAAGTGGGCTACACCTTC
v_call: TRBV11-2; clone_size: .; cdr3_length: 13; j_call: TRBJ1-2; d_call: .; cdr3_aa: CASSFDGKGGYTF; cdr3_nt: TGTGCCAGCAGCTTTGATGGGAAAGGGGGCTACACCTTC
v_call: TRBV28; clone_size: .; cdr3_length: 17; j_call: TRBJ2-5; d_call: TRBD2; cdr3_aa: CASSQRLAGASTETQYF; cdr3_nt: TGTGCCAGCAGTCAACGACTAGCGGGGGCCTCTACGGAGACCCAGTACTTC
v_call: TRBV7-2; clone_size: .; cdr3_length: 14; j_call: TRBJ1-2; d_call: .; cdr3_aa: CASSPGGSDYGYTF; cdr3_nt: TGTGCCAGCAGCCCGGGGGGCAGCGACTATGGCTACACCTTC
v_call: TRBV2; clone_size: .; cdr3_length: 15; j_call: TRBJ2-7; d_call: .; cdr3_aa: CASSPGTSVLYEQYF; cdr3_nt: TGTGCCAGCAGTCCCGGGACTTCAGTCCTCTACGAGCAGTACTTC
v_call: TRBV28; clone_size: .; cdr3_length: 14; j_call: TRBJ1-2; d_call: TRBD1; cdr3_aa: CASSTTGPSYGYTF; cdr3_nt: TGTGCCAGCAGTACGACAGGGCCCTCCTATGGCTACACCTTC
v_call: TRBV20-1; clone_size: .; cdr3_length: 11; j_call: TRBJ2-7; d_call: .; cdr3_aa: CSASVVPEQYF; cdr3_nt: TGCAGTGCTAGCGTCGTTCCTGAGCAGTACTTC
v_call: TRBV11-1; clone_size: once; cdr3_length: 15; j_call: TRBJ2-5; d_call: TRBD2; cdr3_aa: CASSRPGLGSETQYF; cdr3_nt: TGTGCCAGCAGTCGGCCGGGACTAGGATCGGAGACCCAGTACTTC
v_call: TRBV15; clone_size: .; cdr3_length: 16; j_call: TRBJ1-3; d_call: .; cdr3_aa: CATSRGSGSSGNTIYF; cdr3_nt: TGTGCCACCAGCAGAGGGAGCGGCTCCTCTGGAAACACCATATATTTT
v_call: TRBV30; clone_size: .; cdr3_length: 14; j_call: TRBJ2-2; d_call: TRBD1; cdr3_aa: CATLGTANTGELFF; cdr3_nt: TGTGCCACCTTAGGGACAGCGAACACCGGGGAGCTGTTTTTT
v_call: TRBV14; clone_size: .; cdr3_length: 14; j_call: TRBJ2-2; d_call: TRBD1; cdr3_aa: CASSRTTGARELFF; cdr3_nt: TGTGCCAGCAGCCGCACAACAGGGGCCCGGGAGCTGTTTTTT